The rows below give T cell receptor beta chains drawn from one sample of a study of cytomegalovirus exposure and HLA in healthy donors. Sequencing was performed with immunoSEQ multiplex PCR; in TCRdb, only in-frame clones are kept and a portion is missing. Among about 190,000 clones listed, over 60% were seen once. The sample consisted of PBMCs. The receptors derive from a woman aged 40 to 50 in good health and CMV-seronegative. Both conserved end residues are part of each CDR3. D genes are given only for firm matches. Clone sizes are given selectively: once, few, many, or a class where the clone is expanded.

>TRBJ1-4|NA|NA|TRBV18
CASSPSRGKLFF
TGTGCCAGCTCCCCCTCCAGGGGTAAACTGTTTTTT
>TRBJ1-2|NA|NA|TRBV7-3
CASSFGSYGYTF
TGTGCCAGCAGTTTCGGGTCCTATGGCTACACCTTC
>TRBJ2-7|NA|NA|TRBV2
CASKGLPPYEQYF
TGTGCCAGCAAGGGACTCCCTCCCTACGAGCAGTACTTC
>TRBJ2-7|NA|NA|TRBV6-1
CASREQGPGEQYF
TGTGCCAGCAGGGAACAGGGCCCGGGCGAGCAGTACTTC
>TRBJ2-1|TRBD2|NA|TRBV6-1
CASSGTRRANEQFF
TGTGCCAGCAGTGGGACTAGGCGGGCCAATGAGCAGTTCTTC
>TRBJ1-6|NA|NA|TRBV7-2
CASSLDRDPNSPLHF
TGTGCCAGCAGCTTAGACAGGGATCCAAATTCACCCCTCCACTTT
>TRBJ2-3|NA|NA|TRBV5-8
CASSLGLSSGTDTQYF
TGTGCCAGCAGCTTGGGTCTGAGTAGCGGCACAGATACGCAGTATTTT
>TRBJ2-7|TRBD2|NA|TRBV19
CASRGAGGPREQYF
TGTGCCAGTAGGGGGGCGGGAGGGCCTCGAGAGCAGTACTTC
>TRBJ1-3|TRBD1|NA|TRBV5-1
CASSPSRDSSGNTIYF
TGCGCCAGCAGCCCGTCAAGGGACAGCTCTGGAAACACCATATATTTT
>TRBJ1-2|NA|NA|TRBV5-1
CASSLAGNYGYTF
TGCGCCAGCAGCTTGGCGGGTAACTATGGCTACACCTTC
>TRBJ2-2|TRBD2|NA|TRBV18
CASSQGLGDTGELFF
TGTGCCAGCTCCCAAGGACTAGGGGACACCGGGGAGCTGTTTTTT
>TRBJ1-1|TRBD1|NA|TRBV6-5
CASSRRETGRTEAFF
TGTGCCAGCAGCCGCCGGGAGACAGGGAGGACTGAAGCTTTCTTT
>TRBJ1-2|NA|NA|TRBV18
CASSSQVEGNGYTF
TGTGCCAGCTCATCACAAGTAGAGGGAAATGGCTACACCTTC
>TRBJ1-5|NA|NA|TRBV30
CAWSGPGSNQPQHF
TGTGCCTGGAGTGGGCCCGGGAGCAATCAGCCCCAGCATTTT
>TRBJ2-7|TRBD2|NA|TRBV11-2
CASSLILAGANYEQYF
TGTGCCAGCAGCTTAATACTAGCGGGAGCAAACTACGAGCAGTACTTC
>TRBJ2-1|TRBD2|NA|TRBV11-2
CASSSLAGPYNEQFF
TGTGCCAGCAGCTCCCTAGCGGGACCCTACAATGAGCAGTTCTTC
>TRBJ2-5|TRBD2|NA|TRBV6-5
CASKRGAGETQYF
TGTGCCAGCAAGCGGGGGGCAGGAGAGACCCAGTACTTC
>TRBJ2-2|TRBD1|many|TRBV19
CASRKGQENTGELFF
TGTGCCAGTAGAAAGGGACAGGAGAACACCGGGGAGCTGTTTTTT
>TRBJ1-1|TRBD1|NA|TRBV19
CASRNDRGTEAFF
TGTGCCAGTAGGAATGACAGGGGCACTGAAGCTTTCTTT
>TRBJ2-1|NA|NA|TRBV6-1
CATDRVGTRENEQFF
TGTGCCACCGACAGGGTCGGGACTAGGGAGAATGAGCAGTTCTTC
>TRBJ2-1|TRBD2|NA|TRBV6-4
CASSTSGAYNEQFF
TGTGCCAGCTCGACTAGCGGAGCTTACAATGAGCAGTTCTTC
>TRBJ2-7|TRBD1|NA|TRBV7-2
CASSPRTGGSYEQYF
TGTGCCAGCAGCCCGCGGACAGGGGGCTCCTACGAGCAGTACTTC
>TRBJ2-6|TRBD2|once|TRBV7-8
CASSSIRGGAGANVLTF
TGTGCCAGCAGCAGCATCCGGGGGGGGGCTGGGGCCAACGTCCTGACTTTC
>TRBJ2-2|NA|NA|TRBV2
CASREGTQNTGELFF
TGTGCCAGCAGAGAGGGGACTCAGAACACCGGGGAGCTGTTTTTT
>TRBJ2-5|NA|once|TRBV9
CASSPRTSGETQYF
TGTGCCAGCAGCCCCAGGACCTCGGGGGAGACCCAGTACTTC
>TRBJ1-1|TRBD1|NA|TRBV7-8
CASSLGTGNTEAFF
TGTGCCAGCAGCCTTGGGACAGGGAACACTGAAGCTTTCTTT
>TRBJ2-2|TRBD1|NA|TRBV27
CASSPRQGVGGELFF
TGTGCCAGCAGTCCGCGACAGGGGGTTGGCGGGGAGCTGTTTTTT
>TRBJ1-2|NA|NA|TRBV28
CAGGTGKGYTF
TGTGCCGGGGGAACAGGGAAGGGCTACACCTTC
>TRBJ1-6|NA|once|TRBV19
CASSIWGQAPLHF
TGTGCCAGTAGTATATGGGGGCAGGCACCCCTCCACTTT
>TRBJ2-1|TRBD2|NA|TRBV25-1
CASSAGLGNEQFF
TGTGCCAGCAGTGCCGGACTAGGGAATGAGCAGTTCTTC
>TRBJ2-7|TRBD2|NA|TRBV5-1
CASSSLAGGPAYGQYF
TGCGCCAGCAGCTCCCTAGCGGGAGGGCCGGCCTACGGGCAGTACTTC
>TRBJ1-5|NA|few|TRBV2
CASSEELTGTPYSNQPQHF
TGTGCCAGCAGTGAGGAACTTACAGGAACCCCCTATAGCAATCAGCCCCAGCATTTT
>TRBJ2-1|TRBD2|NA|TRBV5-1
CASHPGLAGVDEQFF
TGCGCCAGTCACCCGGGACTAGCGGGAGTCGATGAGCAGTTCTTC
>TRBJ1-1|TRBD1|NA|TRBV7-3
CASSQGAHTEAFF
TGTGCCAGCTCGCAGGGGGCGCACACTGAAGCTTTCTTT
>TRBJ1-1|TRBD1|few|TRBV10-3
CAISEAGGDTEAFF
TGTGCCATCAGTGAGGCAGGGGGAGACACTGAAGCTTTCTTT
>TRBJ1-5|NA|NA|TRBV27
CASSPGGFLAQHF
TGTGCCAGCAGCCCCGGTGGTTTCTTAGCCCAGCATTTT
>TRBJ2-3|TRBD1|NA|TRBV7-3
CASSLGGQFTDTQYF
TGTGCCAGCAGCTTAGGGGGACAGTTCACAGATACGCAGTATTTT
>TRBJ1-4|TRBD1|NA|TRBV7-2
CASSLSTGGYRGLFF
TGTGCCAGCAGCCTCTCAACCGGGGGCTACAGGGGACTGTTTTTT
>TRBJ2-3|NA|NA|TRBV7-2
CASRGGYSTDTQYF
TGTGCCAGCAGGGGGGGATATAGCACAGATACGCAGTATTTT
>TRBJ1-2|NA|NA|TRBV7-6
CASSRQAYTNYGYTF
TGTGCCAGCAGCCGACAGGCTTACACGAACTATGGCTACACCTTC
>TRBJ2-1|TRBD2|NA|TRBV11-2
CASSLAGGWYEQFF
TGTGCCAGCAGCTTAGCGGGAGGATGGTATGAGCAGTTCTTC
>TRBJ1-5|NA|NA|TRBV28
CASSLEDQPQHF
TGTGCCAGCAGTTTGGAGGATCAGCCCCAGCATTTT
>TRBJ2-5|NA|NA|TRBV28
CASSSSDSGQTQYF
TGTGCCAGCAGTTCGTCGGACAGCGGCCAGACCCAGTACTTC
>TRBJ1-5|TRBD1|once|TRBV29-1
CTQGRRNQPQHF
TGCACACAGGGGAGGCGCAATCAGCCCCAGCATTTT
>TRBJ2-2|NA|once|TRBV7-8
CASSLVAGYTGELFF
TGTGCCAGCAGCTTAGTGGCAGGCTATACCGGGGAGCTGTTTTTT
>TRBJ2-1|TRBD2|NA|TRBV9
CASSVGASGSYNEQFF
TGTGCCAGCAGCGTAGGGGCTAGCGGTTCCTACAATGAGCAGTTCTTC
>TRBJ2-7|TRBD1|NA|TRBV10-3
CAIRQGESFGEQYF
TGTGCCATCAGACAGGGGGAGAGCTTCGGCGAGCAGTACTTC
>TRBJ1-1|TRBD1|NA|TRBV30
CAWSATGGYTEAFF
TGTGCCTGGAGCGCGACAGGGGGCTACACTGAAGCTTTCTTT
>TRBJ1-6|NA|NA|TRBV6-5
CASSYSIPGNSPLHF
TGTGCCAGCAGTTACTCGATTCCGGGGAATTCACCCCTCCACTTT
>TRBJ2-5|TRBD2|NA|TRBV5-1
CASSQIRTSGRKETQYF
TGCGCCAGCAGCCAAATAAGGACTAGCGGGAGAAAAGAGACCCAGTACTTC
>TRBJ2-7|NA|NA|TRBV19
CASSLGSSYEQYF
TGTGCCAGTAGTCTTGGCAGCTCCTACGAGCAGTACTTC
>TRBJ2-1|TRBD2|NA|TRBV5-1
CASSLGTSGRESPNRRFF
TGCGCCAGCAGCTTAGGGACTAGCGGGAGGGAAAGTCCAAATCGAAGGTTCTTC
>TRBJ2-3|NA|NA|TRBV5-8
CASSLWERYTDTQYF
TGTGCCAGCAGCTTGTGGGAGCGATACACAGATACGCAGTATTTT
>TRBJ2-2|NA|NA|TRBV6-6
CASRESLGGSGELFF
TGTGCCAGCAGGGAGAGCTTGGGCGGGTCCGGGGAGCTGTTTTTT
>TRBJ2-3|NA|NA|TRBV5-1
CASSLLGRDSSSDTQYF
TGCGCCAGCAGCTTGTTAGGGCGGGACTCATCTTCAGATACGCAGTATTTT
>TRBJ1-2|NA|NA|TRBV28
CASSLTAGGYGYTF
TGTGCCAGCAGTTTAACGGCAGGAGGCTATGGCTACACCTTC
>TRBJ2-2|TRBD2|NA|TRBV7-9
CASSPWEGSRNGELFF
TGTGCCAGCAGCCCATGGGAGGGGAGCCGGAACGGGGAGCTGTTTTTT